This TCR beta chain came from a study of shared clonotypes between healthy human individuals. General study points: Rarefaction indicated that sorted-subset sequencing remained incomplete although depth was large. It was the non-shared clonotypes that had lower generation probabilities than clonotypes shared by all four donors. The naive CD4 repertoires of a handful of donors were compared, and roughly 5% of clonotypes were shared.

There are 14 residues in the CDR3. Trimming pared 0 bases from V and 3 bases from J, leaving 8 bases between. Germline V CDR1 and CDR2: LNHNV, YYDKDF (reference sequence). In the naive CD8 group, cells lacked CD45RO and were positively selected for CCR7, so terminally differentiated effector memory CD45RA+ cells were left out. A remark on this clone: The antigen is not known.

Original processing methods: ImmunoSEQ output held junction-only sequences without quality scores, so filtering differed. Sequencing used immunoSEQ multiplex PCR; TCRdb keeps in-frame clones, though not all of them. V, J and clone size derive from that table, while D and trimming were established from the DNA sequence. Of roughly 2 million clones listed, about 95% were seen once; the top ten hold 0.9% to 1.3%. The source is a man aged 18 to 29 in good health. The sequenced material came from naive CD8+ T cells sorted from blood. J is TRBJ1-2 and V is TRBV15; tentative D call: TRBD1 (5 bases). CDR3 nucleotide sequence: TGTGCCACCAGCAGAGATAGGGGAGACTATGGCTACACCTTC. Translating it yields CATSRDRGDYGYTF.